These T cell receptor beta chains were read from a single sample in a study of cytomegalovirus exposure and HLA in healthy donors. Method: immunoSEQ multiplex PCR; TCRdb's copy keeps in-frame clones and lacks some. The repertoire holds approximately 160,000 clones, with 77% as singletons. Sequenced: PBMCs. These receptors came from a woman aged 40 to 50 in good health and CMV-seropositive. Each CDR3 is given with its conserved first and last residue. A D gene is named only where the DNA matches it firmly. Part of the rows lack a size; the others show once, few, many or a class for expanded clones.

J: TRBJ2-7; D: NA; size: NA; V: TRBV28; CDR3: CASSLSGAYEQYF; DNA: TGTGCCAGCAGTTTATCCGGGGCCTACGAGCAGTACTTC
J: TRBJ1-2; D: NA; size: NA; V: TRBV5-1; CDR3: CASSDSGSGYGYIF; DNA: TGCGCCAGCAGCGATTCAGGGTCTGGCTATGGCTACATCTTC
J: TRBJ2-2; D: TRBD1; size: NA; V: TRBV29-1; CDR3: CSVEDGSGTASGGELFF; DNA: TGCAGCGTTGAAGATGGTTCCGGGACAGCATCCGGCGGGGAGCTGTTTTTT
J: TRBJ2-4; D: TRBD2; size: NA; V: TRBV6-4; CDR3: CASSDSGGVDIQYF; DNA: TGTGCCAGCAGTGACTCGGGGGGGGTAGACATTCAGTACTTC
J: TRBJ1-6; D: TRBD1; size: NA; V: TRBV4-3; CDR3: CASSQSQGANSPLHF; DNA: TGCGCCAGCAGCCAATCGCAGGGGGCCAATTCACCCCTCCACTTT
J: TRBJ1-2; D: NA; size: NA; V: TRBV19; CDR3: CASSGGGAAYGYTF; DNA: TGTGCCAGTAGTGGAGGGGGGGCCGCCTATGGCTACACCTTC
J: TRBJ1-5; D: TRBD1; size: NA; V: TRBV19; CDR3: CASTPIWTGQPQHF; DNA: TGTGCCAGTACCCCAATTTGGACAGGCCAGCCCCAGCATTTT
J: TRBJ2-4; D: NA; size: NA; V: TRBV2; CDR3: CASSGESKNIQYF; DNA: TGTGCCAGTTCCGGGGAGTCCAAAAACATTCAGTACTTC
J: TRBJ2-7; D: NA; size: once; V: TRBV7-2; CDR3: CASSSPSVAYEQYF; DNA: TGTGCCAGCAGCTCCCCTAGCGTTGCCTACGAGCAGTACTTC
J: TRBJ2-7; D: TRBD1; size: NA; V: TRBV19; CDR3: CASSLGTGVSYEQYF; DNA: TGTGCCAGTAGTCTCGGGACAGGGGTCTCCTACGAGCAGTACTTC
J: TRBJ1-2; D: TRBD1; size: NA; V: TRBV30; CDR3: CAWNRGTMGYTF; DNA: TGTGCCTGGAACAGGGGAACTATGGGCTACACCTTC
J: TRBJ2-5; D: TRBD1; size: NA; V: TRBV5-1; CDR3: CASSPRTGAGETQYF; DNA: TGCGCCAGCAGCCCTCGGACAGGGGCTGGGGAGACCCAGTACTTC
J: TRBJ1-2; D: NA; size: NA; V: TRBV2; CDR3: CASSGQGSNYGYTF; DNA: TGTGCCAGCAGCGGTCAGGGATCCAACTATGGCTACACCTTC
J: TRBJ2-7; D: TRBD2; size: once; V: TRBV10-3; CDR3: CASGGLAGIYEQYF; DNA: TGTGCCTCGGGGGGTCTAGCGGGGATCTACGAGCAGTACTTC
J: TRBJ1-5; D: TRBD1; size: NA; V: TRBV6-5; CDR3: CASSYGQGGQPQHF; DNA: TGTGCCAGCAGTTACGGTCAGGGGGGCCAGCCCCAGCATTTT
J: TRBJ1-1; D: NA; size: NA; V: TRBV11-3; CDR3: CASSNFPTEAFF; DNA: TGTGCCAGCAGTAACTTCCCCACTGAAGCTTTCTTT
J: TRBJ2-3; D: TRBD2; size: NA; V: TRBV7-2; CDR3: CASSSRTSLGADTQYF; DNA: TGTGCCAGCAGCTCTCGGACTAGCCTTGGGGCAGATACGCAGTATTTT
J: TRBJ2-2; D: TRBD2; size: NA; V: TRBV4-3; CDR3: CASSQRLAGGIRNTGELFF; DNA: TGCGCCAGCAGCCAACGGCTAGCGGGGGGAATCCGGAACACCGGGGAGCTGTTTTTT
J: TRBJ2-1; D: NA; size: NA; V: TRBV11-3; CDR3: CASSFSGEQFF; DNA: TGTGCCAGCAGCTTTAGCGGTGAGCAGTTCTTC
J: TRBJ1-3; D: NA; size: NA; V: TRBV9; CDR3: CASSPGHLSGNTIYF; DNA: TGTGCCAGCAGCCCGGGACACCTCTCTGGAAACACCATATATTTT
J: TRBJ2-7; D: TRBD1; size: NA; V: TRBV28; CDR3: CASSLPGTGIYEQYF; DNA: TGTGCCAGCAGTCTACCCGGGACAGGGATCTACGAGCAGTACTTC
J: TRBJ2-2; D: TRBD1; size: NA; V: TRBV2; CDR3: CASSYDRGFTGELFF; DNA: TGTGCCAGCAGTTACGACAGGGGGTTCACCGGGGAGCTGTTTTTT
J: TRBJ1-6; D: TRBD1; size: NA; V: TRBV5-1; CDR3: CASSLATGGSNSPLHF; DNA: TGCGCCAGCAGCTTAGCCACAGGGGGCTCTAATTCACCCCTCCACTTT
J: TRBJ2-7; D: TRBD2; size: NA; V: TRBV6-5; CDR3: CASSLVGGGAREQYF; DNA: TGTGCCAGCAGCTTAGTTGGCGGGGGGGCTCGGGAGCAGTACTTC
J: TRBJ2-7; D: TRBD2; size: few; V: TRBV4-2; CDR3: CASSQAPLAGVPYEQYF; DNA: TGTGCCAGCAGCCAAGCCCCCCTAGCGGGGGTTCCCTACGAGCAGTACTTC
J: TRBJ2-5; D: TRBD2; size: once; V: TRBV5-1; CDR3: CASSYSSGGEETQYF; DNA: TGCGCCAGCAGCTACAGTAGCGGGGGGGAAGAGACCCAGTACTTC
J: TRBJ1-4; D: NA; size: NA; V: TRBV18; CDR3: CASSQRGSNEKLFF; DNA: TGTGCCAGCTCACAGAGGGGGTCTAATGAAAAACTGTTTTTT
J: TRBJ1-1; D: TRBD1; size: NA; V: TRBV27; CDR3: CASSLTGRSYTEAFF; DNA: TGTGCCAGCAGTTTGACAGGGAGGTCATACACTGAAGCTTTCTTT
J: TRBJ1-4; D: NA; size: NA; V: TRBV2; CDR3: CASSDGFGRSAGEKLFF; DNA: TGTGCCAGCAGTGACGGTTTTGGGAGGTCGGCAGGGGAAAAACTGTTTTTT
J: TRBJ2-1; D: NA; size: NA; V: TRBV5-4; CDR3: CASSFAGPTYNEQFF; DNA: TGTGCCAGCAGCTTCGCGGGGCCGACCTACAATGAGCAGTTCTTC
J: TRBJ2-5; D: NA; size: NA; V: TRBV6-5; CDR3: CASTTGGETQYF; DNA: TGTGCCAGCACAACAGGTGGGGAGACCCAGTACTTC